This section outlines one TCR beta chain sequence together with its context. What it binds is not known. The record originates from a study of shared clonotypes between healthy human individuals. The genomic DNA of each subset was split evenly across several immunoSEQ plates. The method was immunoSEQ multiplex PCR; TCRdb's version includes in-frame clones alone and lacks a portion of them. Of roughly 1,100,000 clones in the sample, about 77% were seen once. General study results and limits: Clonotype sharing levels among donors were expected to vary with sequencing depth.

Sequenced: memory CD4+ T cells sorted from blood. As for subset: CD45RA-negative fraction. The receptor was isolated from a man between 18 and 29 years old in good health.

The CDR3 DNA is TGTGCCAGCTCACTGATGACGAACACTGAAGCTTTCTTT. Translating it yields CASSLMTNTEAFF. The chain is built from TRBV18 and TRBJ1-1; no firm D call. Per germline, CDR1 KGHSH and CDR2 LQKENI. V was shortened by 4 bases and J by 1 base, with 7 bases between the two germline ends. The CDR3 consists of 13 residues.